The sequence of this T cell receptor (beta chain) was determined in a study of blood T cell repertoires in COVID-19. The overall study: Acute and convalescent COVID-19 specimens originated in the United States, Italy and Spain.

Here immunoSEQ multiplex PCR was the method, and the copy in TCRdb shows in-frame clones only, minus some. The sample lists approximately 51,000 clones, around nine tenths occurring once. CDR1 and CDR2 from the germline V gene are SGHTA and FQGNSA. This CDR3 is built from 19 residues. Trimming cost V 5 bases and J 4 bases; bases outside gene matches: 17. This sequence originates from a man over 45 with active COVID-19. The sample consisted of peripheral blood. The V call is TRBV7-2, the J call TRBJ2-2; the match to TRBD2 covers 9 bases. DNA for the CDR3: TGTGCCAGCAGCCCCCGGGTAGTGGCGGGGGGGCCGAGCACCGGGGAGCTGTTTTTT. Its protein is CASSPRVVAGGPSTGELFF.